The sequence of this T cell receptor (beta chain) was determined in a study of early T cells in non-severe SARS-CoV-2 infection (TCRdb year 2021). About the investigation overall: Because TCR sequencing relied on bulk RNA taken from unsorted whole blood, pairing of alpha and beta chains was not possible. Findings and caveats that apply to the study as a whole: VDJdb matching was skewed toward anti-spike CD8 responses, so virus-specific expansions were likely underestimated and private and CD4 specificities were missed.

Libraries were built with 5' RACE. Sequencing instrument: NextSeq 500. The TCR library protocol attached unique molecular identifiers to individual cDNA molecules to correct for sequencing error and PCR bias. Sequencing covered both TCR alpha and beta chains, and within each sample the abundances of alpha and beta sequences were tightly co-correlated. On the authors' methods: Decombinator V4 was used to annotate the V gene, J gene and CDR3 of the TCR sequences. TCRs were defined as expanded if a significant change between any two time points was detected under a Poisson model with p below 0.0001. TCR abundances were normalised to the total number of TCRs sequenced per sample and expressed as counts per million. TRAV1-2 paired with TRAJ12, TRAJ20 or TRAJ33 defined MAIT TCRs, while TRAV10 paired with TRAJ18 defined iNKT TCRs. VDJdb, accessed 1 November 2021, was searched for CMV, EBV and SARS-CoV-2 annotated TCRs, with TCRs annotated for multiple antigens excluded. Using fastp trimming at Q25 and MiXCR clonotype assembly, TCRdb reanalyzed the public sequencing data and kept in-frame beta chains. All rows with the same CDR3 protein become a single entry with the most common DNA and genes. Here the V and J calls rest on TCRdb's processing, not on the authors' analysis. The sample table records some 66,000 distinct CDR3 sequences; roughly 10% of these occur just once. The ten largest account for roughly 3.2% of the sample.

A case-control design nested within a healthcare worker cohort in London, UK, was used, with weekly nasopharyngeal swab PCR tests and blood sampling performed. Healthcare workers were recruited during the week of the UK lockdown, between 23 and 31 March 2020, and followed weekly for up to about 15 weeks. The germline V gene sets CDR1 to MDHEN and CDR2 to SYDVKM. Relative to germline, V is missing 3 bases and J is missing 0 bases, with 8 bases of the junction outside any gene match. The CDR3 contains 17 residues, cysteine and phenylalanine counted. The DNA shown is the 51-base CDR3, in frame from base 1. Remarks on this clonotype: What antigen it recognizes has not been identified. Base qualities are not recorded, but no much larger clone differs from it by a single base.

The receptor chain draws on TRBV28 and TRBJ1-3; TRBD1 matches 7 bases in the middle. Sequenced: whole blood. This receptor was obtained from an adult who was a healthcare worker with PCR-confirmed SARS-CoV-2 infection or an uninfected control (not recorded which). In nucleotides, the sequence is TGTGCCAGCAGTTTCCAGGGGACAGTCCACTCTGGAAACACCATATATTTT. The translation is CASSFQGTVHSGNTIYF.